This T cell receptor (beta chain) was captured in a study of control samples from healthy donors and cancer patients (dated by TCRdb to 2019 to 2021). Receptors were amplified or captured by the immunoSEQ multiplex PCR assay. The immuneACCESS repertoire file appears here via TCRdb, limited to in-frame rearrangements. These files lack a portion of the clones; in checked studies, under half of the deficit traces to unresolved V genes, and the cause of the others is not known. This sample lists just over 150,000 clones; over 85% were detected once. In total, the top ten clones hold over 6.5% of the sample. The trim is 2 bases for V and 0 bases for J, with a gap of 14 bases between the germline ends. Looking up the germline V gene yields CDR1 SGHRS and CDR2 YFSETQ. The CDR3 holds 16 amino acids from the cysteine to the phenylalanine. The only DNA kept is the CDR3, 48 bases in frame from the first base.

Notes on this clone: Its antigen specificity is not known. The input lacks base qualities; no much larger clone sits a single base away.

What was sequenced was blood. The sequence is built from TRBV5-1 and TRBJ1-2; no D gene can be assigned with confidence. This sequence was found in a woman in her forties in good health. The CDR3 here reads CASSLGSLGTNYGYTF. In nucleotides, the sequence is TGCGCCAGCAGCTTAGGCAGTCTGGGAACTAACTATGGCTACACCTTC. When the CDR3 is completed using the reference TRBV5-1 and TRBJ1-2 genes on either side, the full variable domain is KAGVTQTPRYLIKTRGQQVTLSCSPISGHRSVSWYQQTPGQGLQFLFEYFSETQRNKGNFPGRFSGRQFSNSRSEMNVSTLELGDSALYLCASSLGSLGTNYGYTFGSGTRLTVV.